These 4 T cell receptor beta chains originate from one sample sequenced in a study of blood T cells in healthy people across ages. A second PCR of 7 to 11 cycles used a sample-barcoded 5' primer and a J-beta primer mix. TCRdb analysed the 5' RACE reads with MiXCR anew, one entry per CDR3 protein. The sample holds fewer than 1,200,000 distinct CDR3 sequences; around 27% are singletons and the top ten take 0.75%. The same sample was also used in a study of T cells of mothers and their children.

The specimen sequenced was blood. Source of these receptors: a girl aged 2 to 9 in good health.

Only one count was recorded for this clonotype. This chain's CDR3 is CSVSHTEAFF. In DNA form, the CDR3 reads TGCAGTGTATCTCACACTGAAGCTTTCTTT. The rearrangement joins TRBV20-1 to TRBJ1-1, with D uncertain. The CDR3 is 10 residues long. Looked up from germline, CDR1 is DFQATT and CDR2 is SNEGSKA (reference sequence). V was trimmed by 7 bases and J by 3 bases, leaving 6 bases between them.

V and J are TRBV7-9 and TRBJ2-7; 8 positions match TRBD1. CDR3 length: 16 amino acids. Germline lookup yields CDR1 SEHNR and CDR2 FQNEAQ (reference sequence). V dropped 1 base and J dropped 6; count of bases not matched to a gene: 11. This CDR3 is CASSLVPDREPLEQYF. In DNA form, the CDR3 reads TGTGCCAGCAGCTTAGTTCCGGACAGGGAACCCCTCGAGCAGTACTTC.

This clonotype was counted a few times. The chain is built from TRBV7-2 and TRBJ2-7; TRBD2 matches at 9 bases. The CDR3 loop spans 15 amino acids. Germline CDR1 reads SGHTA; CDR2 reads FQGNSA. The V gene end was trimmed by 3 bases and the J gene end by 1 base; junction bases not matched to a gene: 4. In nucleotides, the CDR3 is TGTGCCAGCAGCTTGACTAGCGGTTATTCCTACGAGCAGTACTTC. This gives the protein CASSLTSGYSYEQYF.

This clonotype was detected only once. This sequence joins TRBV6-2 or TRBV6-3 and TRBJ2-7; 9 nucleotides line up with TRBD1. Germline values: CDR1 MNHEY, CDR2 SVGEGT. With V trimmed by 8 bases and J by 6 bases, 8 bases remained unmatched. CDR3 length equals 13 residues. This CDR3 reads CASRDRVPPEQYF. For the CDR3, the DNA is TGTGCCAGCCGGGACAGGGTTCCGCCCGAGCAGTACTTC.